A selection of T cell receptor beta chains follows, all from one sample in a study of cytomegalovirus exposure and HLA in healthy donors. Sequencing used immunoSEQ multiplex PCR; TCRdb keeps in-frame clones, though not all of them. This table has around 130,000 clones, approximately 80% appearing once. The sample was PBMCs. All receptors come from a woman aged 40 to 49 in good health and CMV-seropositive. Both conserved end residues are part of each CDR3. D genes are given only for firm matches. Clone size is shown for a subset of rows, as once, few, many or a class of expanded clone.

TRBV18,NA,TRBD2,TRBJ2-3,CASSPPSGRDTQYF,TGTGCCAGCTCACCGCCTAGCGGGAGAGATACGCAGTATTTT
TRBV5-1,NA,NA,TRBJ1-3,CASSLELGSSGNTIYF,TGCGCCAGCAGCTTGGAGCTGGGGAGCTCTGGAAACACCATATATTTT
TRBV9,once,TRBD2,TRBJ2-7,CASSFGTSGTYEQYF,TGTGCCAGCAGCTTCGGGACTAGCGGGACCTACGAGCAGTACTTC
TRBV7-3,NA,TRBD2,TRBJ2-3,CASSFGAGVGDTQYF,TGTGCCAGCAGCTTTGGAGCGGGAGTAGGTGATACGCAGTATTTT
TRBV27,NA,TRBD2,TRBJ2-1,CASSLNLLGLADRYNEQFF,TGTGCCAGCAGTTTAAACCTCTTGGGACTAGCGGACCGCTACAATGAGCAGTTCTTC
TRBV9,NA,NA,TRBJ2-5,CASSVAPTVQETQYF,TGTGCCAGCAGCGTAGCCCCGACAGTCCAAGAGACCCAGTACTTC
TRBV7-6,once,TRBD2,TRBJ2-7,CASVGGGTHEQYF,TGTGCCAGTGTCGGGGGGGGTACCCACGAGCAGTACTTC
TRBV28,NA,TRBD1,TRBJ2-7,CASRSWGTESYEQYF,TGTGCCAGCAGATCCTGGGGGACAGAGTCCTACGAGCAGTACTTC
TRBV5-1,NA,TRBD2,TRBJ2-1,CASSLTSGRAHEQFF,TGCGCCAGCAGCTTGACTAGCGGGAGGGCACATGAGCAGTTCTTC
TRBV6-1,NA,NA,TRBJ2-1,CASSRDINEQFF,TGTGCCAGCAGTAGGGACATCAATGAGCAGTTCTTC
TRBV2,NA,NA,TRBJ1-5,CASLARSNQPQHF,TGTGCCAGTCTCGCTCGGAGCAATCAGCCCCAGCATTTT
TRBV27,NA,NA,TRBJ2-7,CASSFGSEQYF,TGTGCCAGCAGTTTTGGGAGCGAGCAGTACTTC
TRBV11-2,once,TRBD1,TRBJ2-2,CASSSGDRSTGELFF,TGTGCCAGCAGCTCTGGGGACAGGAGCACCGGGGAGCTGTTTTTT
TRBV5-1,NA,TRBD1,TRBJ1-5,CASSPDRVNQPQHF,TGCGCCAGCAGCCCCGACAGGGTCAATCAGCCCCAGCATTTT
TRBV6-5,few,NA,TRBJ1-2,CASSYSPGRVDGYTF,TGTGCCAGCAGTTACTCCCCTGGCAGGGTTGATGGCTACACCTTC
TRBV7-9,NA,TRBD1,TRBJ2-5,CASSGGQGFGETQYF,TGTGCCAGCAGCGGGGGACAGGGTTTCGGAGAGACCCAGTACTTC
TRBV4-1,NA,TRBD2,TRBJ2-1,CASSHTSAGGPIEQFF,TGCGCCAGCAGCCATACTAGCGCGGGAGGGCCAATTGAGCAGTTCTTC
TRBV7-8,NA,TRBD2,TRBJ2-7,CASSLPGGGTRIYEQYF,TGTGCCAGCAGCTTACCCGGGGGGGGAACAAGAATCTACGAGCAGTACTTC
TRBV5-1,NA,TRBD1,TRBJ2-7,CASSIGTGVAYEQYF,TGCGCCAGCAGCATAGGGACAGGGGTAGCCTACGAGCAGTACTTC
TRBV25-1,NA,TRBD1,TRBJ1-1,CASGAGTGAGWTEAFF,TGTGCCAGCGGTGCCGGGACAGGGGCTGGATGGACTGAAGCTTTCTTT
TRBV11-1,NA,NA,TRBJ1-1,CASRGREGTEAFF,TGTGCCAGCAGAGGACGAGAGGGCACTGAAGCTTTCTTT
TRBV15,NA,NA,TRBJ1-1,CATSKSRDTFMNTEAFF,TGTGCCACCAGCAAGAGTAGGGACACGTTCATGAACACTGAAGCTTTCTTT
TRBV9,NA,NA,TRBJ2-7,CASSVGKGREQYF,TGTGCCAGCAGCGTAGGGAAGGGGCGAGAGCAGTACTTC
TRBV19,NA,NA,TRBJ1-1,CASSIRGQNTEAFF,TGTGCCAGTAGTATTCGGGGTCAGAACACTGAAGCTTTCTTT
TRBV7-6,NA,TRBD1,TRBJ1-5,CASSGTGGQPQHF,TGTGCCAGCAGCGGGACAGGGGGACAGCCCCAGCATTTT
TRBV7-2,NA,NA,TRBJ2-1,CASSLDRPRNEQFF,TGTGCCAGCAGCTTAGACCGCCCGAGGAATGAGCAGTTCTTC
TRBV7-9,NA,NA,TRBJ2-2,CASSLGRVNTGELFF,TGTGCCAGCAGCTTGGGCAGGGTGAACACCGGGGAGCTGTTTTTT
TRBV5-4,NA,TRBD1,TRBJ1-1,CASSLEPGTGRKAFF,TGTGCCAGCAGCCTGGAACCCGGGACAGGACGAAAAGCTTTCTTT
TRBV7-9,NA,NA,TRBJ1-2,CASSLARDDGYTF,TGTGCCAGCAGCTTAGCCAGGGATGATGGCTACACCTTC
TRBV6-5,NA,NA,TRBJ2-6,CASSRGFSGANVLTF,TGTGCCAGCAGTCGCGGGTTCTCTGGGGCCAACGTCCTGACTTTC
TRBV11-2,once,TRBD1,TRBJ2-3,CASSRDRASTDTQYF,TGTGCCAGCAGCCGGGACAGGGCTAGCACAGATACGCAGTATTTT
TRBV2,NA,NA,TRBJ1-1,CASSTRGDTEAFF,TGTGCCAGCAGCACCAGGGGTGACACTGAAGCTTTCTTT
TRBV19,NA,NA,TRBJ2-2,CASKIRGAVELFF,TGTGCCAGTAAAATCCGGGGGGCCGTGGAGCTGTTTTTT
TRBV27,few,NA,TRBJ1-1,CASSYGANTEAFF,TGTGCCAGCAGTTATGGGGCTAACACTGAAGCTTTCTTT
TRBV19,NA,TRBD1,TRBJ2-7,CASSIGTGLTEQYF,TGTGCCAGTAGTATCGGGACAGGGTTGACCGAGCAGTACTTC
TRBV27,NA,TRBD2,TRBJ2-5,CASRLAGKETQYF,TGTGCCAGCAGACTAGCGGGTAAAGAGACCCAGTACTTC
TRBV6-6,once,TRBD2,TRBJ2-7,CASSSQREDDYEQYF,TGTGCCAGCAGTTCTCAGCGGGAGGACGATTACGAGCAGTACTTC
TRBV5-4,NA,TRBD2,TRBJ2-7,CASSHGAGGYEQYF,TGTGCCAGCAGCCATGGGGCGGGAGGCTACGAGCAGTACTTC
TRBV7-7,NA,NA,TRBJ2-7,CASSTRQGGEQYF,TGTGCTAGCAGCACCCGGCAGGGGGGCGAGCAGTACTTC
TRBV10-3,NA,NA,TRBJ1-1,CAISVSGGPGTEAFF,TGTGCCATCAGTGTAAGCGGGGGGCCCGGCACTGAAGCTTTCTTT
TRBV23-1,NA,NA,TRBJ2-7,CASSQSSRGYYEQYF,TGCGCCAGCAGTCAATCCTCCAGGGGATACTACGAGCAGTACTTC
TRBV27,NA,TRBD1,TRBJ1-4,CASRGWDRDSEKLFF,TGTGCCAGCAGGGGTTGGGACAGGGATAGTGAAAAACTGTTTTTT
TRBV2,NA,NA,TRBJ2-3,CASKLGTGNTQYF,TGTGCCAGTAAGCTGGGAACCGGGAATACGCAGTATTTT
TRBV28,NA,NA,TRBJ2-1,CASMSVGRAYNEQFF,TGTGCCAGCATGTCGGTCGGGCGGGCCTACAATGAGCAGTTCTTC
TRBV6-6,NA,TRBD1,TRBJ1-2,CASSYDRGGGYTF,TGTGCCAGCAGTTACGACAGGGGGGGTGGCTACACCTTC
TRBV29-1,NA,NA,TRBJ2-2,CSVGHPDRIYTGELFF,TGCAGCGTTGGCCACCCCGACAGGATATACACCGGGGAGCTGTTTTTT
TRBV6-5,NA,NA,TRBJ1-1,CASTQRDTEAFF,TGTGCCAGCACCCAACGGGACACTGAAGCTTTCTTT
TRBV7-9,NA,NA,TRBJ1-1,CSSSLATGRLAFF,TGTTCCAGCAGCTTAGCGACAGGTCGGTTGGCTTTCTTT
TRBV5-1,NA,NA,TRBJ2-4,CASSLEGLPSLAKNIQYF,TGCGCCAGCAGCTTGGAAGGACTACCATCCCTAGCCAAAAACATTCAGTACTTC
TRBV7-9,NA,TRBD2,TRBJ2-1,CASIGLAGGLYNEQFF,TGTGCCAGCATCGGATTGGCGGGAGGCCTCTACAATGAGCAGTTCTTC